This paragraph covers one T cell receptor beta chain sequence. Its recognized antigen is unknown. Per-nucleotide qualities are absent, and no much larger clonotype sits a single base away. Synthetic TCR analog templates were spiked into each PCR so that absolute template abundance could be estimated from read counts. Using the immunoSEQ assay, TCRbeta CDR3 regions were amplified from genomic DNA with bias-controlled V and J gene primers. Sequencing of rearranged TCRbeta segments was done at approximately 20X coverage. The authors processed their data as follows. Sequencing errors were corrected by clustering, and CDR3s were annotated against IMGT so that V, D and J genes could be assigned. Only productive TCRbeta rearrangements were used in downstream analyses, excluding out-of-frame or stop-codon sequences. Clonality was computed as one minus Shannon entropy normalized by the log of the number of unique productive sequences. Fisher's exact test with Benjamini-Hochberg correction, using a cutoff of adjusted p below 0.01, was how clones that differed between time points or between blood and tumor were identified. The table comes from immuneACCESS by way of TCRdb, which keeps in-frame sequences with V and J called. Part of the clones is missing from these tables; in studies checked, under half for an unresolved V gene and the rest for unknown reasons. D and trimming come from the DNA, and the V and J calls and clone size come from that table. Present in this sample are roughly 100,000 clones, 89% of which were seen just once. The top ten hold 0.85% to 1% of the sample.

The data were obtained in a study of PD-L1 blockade in urothelial cancer (TCRdb year 2017). With respect to the entire study: Every patient began therapy around 2014 and was given atezolizumab 1,200 mg intravenously every 3 weeks. Progression-free survival longer than 6 months counted as durable clinical benefit, and TCR features were additionally tested against both progression-free and overall survival. Patients had an ECOG performance status of 0 or 1 and had received between 0 and 3 prior chemotherapy regimens. Blood samples were analyzed 3 weeks after the start of treatment (second dose) and 6 weeks after the start of treatment. About 90% of the roughly 29 patients were males with bladder-origin urothelial cancer, and about 60% of the 29 reported a prior smoking history. In the same patients, pretreatment tumors underwent whole exome sequencing and RNA sequencing in addition to TCR sequencing. Around 29 patients had pretreatment blood TCR-seq, some 24 had at least one posttreatment blood collection, and some 24 had tumor TCR-seq. Blood samples gave a median of about 150,000 T cells and approximately 85,000 unique TCRs, with a median clonality of roughly 0.081. An exploratory multi-omic analysis was conducted of the somatic, immune and clinical correlates of response to PD-L1 blockade with atezolizumab in urothelial cancer. Durable clinical benefit was achieved by nine patients and was not achieved by 20 patients. Pretreatment tumor samples, along with matched peripheral blood serially collected before and after atezolizumab treatment, were subjected to TCR sequencing. What the research found in general, with its limitations: Because the sample size was small (n ≈ 28) and many of the analyses were exploratory, the results are meant to be hypothesis-generating. At 3 weeks after the start of treatment, tumor-associated TCR clones in peripheral blood had expanded more in patients with durable benefit (n ≈ 22, p = 0.022). Improved progression-free and overall survival was associated with having pretreatment peripheral blood TCR clonality below the median.

Via the germline V gene, CDR1 is SGDLS and CDR2 YYNGEE. V sheds 6 bases and J sheds 2 bases, leaving 8 bases between their ends. The CDR3 has 13 amino acids, counting the end cysteine and phenylalanine. The retained sequence is limited to the CDR3, 39 bases, with the frame set at the first base. The time point label of this sample denotes: pretreatment peripheral blood. A total of 29 patients with locally advanced or metastatic urothelial carcinoma, treated at Memorial Sloan Kettering on a trial protocol, made up the cohort. Peripheral blood mononuclear cells were collected from each patient pretreatment and during treatment, giving between 1 and 8 total time points per patient. The Qiagen DNeasy Blood extraction kit was used to purify genomic DNA from total PBMCs and from tumor samples. PBMCs were collected pretreatment and during treatment and were isolated and stored as previously described.

The source of this sequence is a woman at least 80 years old with urothelial cancer. The V gene is TRBV9 and the J gene is TRBJ2-2, with the D gene not clear enough to name. The specimen was PBMCs, collected around atezolizumab (anti-PD-L1) treatment. The nucleotides read TGTGCCAGCACCAGAGGAAACACCGGGGAGCTGTTTTTT. It is translated as CASTRGNTGELFF.